The present T cell receptor (beta chain) was sequenced within a study of blood T cell repertoires in COVID-19. There are 15 residues in the CDR3. V was pared by 8 bases and J by 2 bases, with 13 bases between. Per the germline V gene, CDR1 is SNHLY and CDR2 is FYNNEI. Assay: immunoSEQ multiplex PCR; the TCRdb copy retains only in-frame clones and omits some. The sample includes about 300,000 clones, about four fifths of them seen just once. The sample taken for sequencing was peripheral blood. V gene TRBV2 combines with J gene TRBJ2-6; a weak D match, TRBD2 (6 bases). The origin of this receptor is a woman aged 45-59 years with acute or convalescent COVID-19. CDR3 nucleotides: TGTGCCAGCTACGATCGGACTACTGGGGCCAACGTCCTGACTTTC. Its protein is CASYDRTTGANVLTF.